The TCR beta chain described here comes from a study of T cells of healthy individuals (dated by TCRdb to 2016 to 2019). As for this clonotype: This clone's antigen is unknown. No base-level quality is on record; no much larger clone is a single base apart.

Preparation of the library involved 5' RACE. The listed sequencing device is Illumina MiSeq. TCRdb passed the public sequencing reads through fastp at Q25 and MiXCR, retaining productive beta sequences. Entries are consolidated by CDR3 protein sequence, retaining the most common genes and DNA. This sample lists fewer than 75,000 distinct CDR3 sequences; about 16% were detected once. The top ten clones comprise about 4.3% of the sample. The clonotype comes from a human donor in good health.

The CDR3 sequence is CASKDRGYQPQHF. The sequenced DNA: TGTGCCAGCAAGGACAGGGGTTATCAGCCCCAGCATTTT. This receptor chain uses TRBV6-2 or TRBV6-3 and TRBJ1-5, with 9 bases aligning to TRBD1. The germline V gene encodes CDR1 MNHEY and CDR2 SVGEGT. Germline trimming: 7 bases from V, 5 bases from J; junction bases outside gene matches: 3. The CDR3 runs 13 amino acids, cysteine and phenylalanine included. Of all the DNA, just the CDR3 is kept, 39 bases in frame from base 1.